These 22 T cell receptor beta chains share one sample of origin, sequenced in a study of blood T cell repertoires in COVID-19. Only in-frame clones appear in the TCRdb table, and some are missing; sequencing was by immunoSEQ multiplex PCR. The sample lists a few hundred thousand clones; over 65% were seen once. The sequencing sample was made of PBMCs or T cells enriched from blood (not recorded which). Source of these receptors: a woman aged 55-75 years who had recovered from COVID-19.

The chain employs TRBV12-3 or TRBV12-4 and TRBJ1-1, with a tentative D call TRBD1 (5 bases). The CDR3 contains 13 residues. The germline V and J ends were trimmed by 2 bases and 8 bases, with 12 bases remaining between them. CDR3 residues: CASSLLRAGEAFF. For the CDR3, the DNA is TGTGCCAGCAGTTTACTTAGGGCAGGGGAAGCTTTCTTT.

This clone was seen only once. The CDR3 region has the DNA TGTGCCAGCAGCTATCCAACTAGCGGGGGGACAGATACGCAGTATTTT. This sequence encodes CASSYPTSGGTDTQYF. The V call is TRBV5-8, the J call TRBJ2-3; 12 nucleotides agree with TRBD2. J was trimmed by 3 bases and V by 3 bases; bases with no gene match: 5. The CDR3 consists of 16 residues. CDR1 is SGHTS and CDR2 is YDEGEE in the germline V gene. Combining the CDR3 with reference TRBV5-8 and TRBJ2-3 gives the whole variable domain EAGVTQSPTHLIKTRGQQATLRCSPISGHTSVYWYQQALGLGLQFLLWYDEGEERNRGNFPPRFSGRQFPNYSSELNVNALELEDSALYLCASSYPTSGGTDTQYFGPGTRLTVL.

This clone is a singleton in its sample. J is TRBJ2-7 and V is TRBV29-1; 9 bases are a match to TRBD2. The junction had 14 bases not matched to a gene; V was cut back by 1 base and J by 7 bases. CDR1 is SQVTM, CDR2 ANQGSEA, per germline. This CDR3 comprises 16 residues. CDR3 DNA sequence: TGCAGCGTTGAAGTACGACTAGCGGTGGGAGCTAGTGAGCAGTACTTC. It yields the protein CSVEVRLAVGASEQYF.

The rearrangement links TRBV5-1 to TRBJ2-5; tentatively, D is TRBD1 (6 bases). Germline assignment: CDR1 SGHRS and CDR2 YFSETQ. V gave up 0 bases and J gave up 1 base, with 7 bases separating them. The CDR3 runs to 14 residues. The CDR3 is CASSLGQAQETQYF. CDR3 in DNA: TGCGCCAGCAGCTTGGGACAGGCCCAAGAGACCCAGTACTTC. The variable domain in full, completed from reference TRBV5-1 and TRBJ2-5, reads KAGVTQTPRYLIKTRGQQVTLSCSPISGHRSVSWYQQTPGQGLQFLFEYFSETQRNKGNFPGRFSGRQFSNSRSEMNVSTLELGDSALYLCASSLGQAQETQYFGPGTRLLVL.

The rearrangement links TRBV19 to TRBJ2-4; possibly TRBD1 for D (5 bases). There are 12 residues in the CDR3. Between the trimmed V and J ends, which lost 4 bases and 9 bases, there was a span of 10 bases. Germline V lookup: CDR1 LNHDA, CDR2 SQIVND (reference sequence). The CDR3: CASSTQGSIQYF. The CDR3 coding sequence is TGTGCCAGTAGTACCCAGGGTAGCATTCAGTACTTC.

V gene TRBV4-3 combines with J gene TRBJ2-6; TRBD1 might be the D (5 bases). Trimming shortened V by 1 base and J by 2 bases, and 9 bases separated the two germline ends. The CDR3 consists of 16 residues. Per germline, CDR1 LGHNA and CDR2 YSLEER. The DNA of the CDR3 is TGCGCCAGCAGCCAAGGTCCAGGGCCTGGGGCCAACGTCCTGACTTTC. Translated: CASSQGPGPGANVLTF.

This chain joins TRBV27 and TRBJ1-4; D is undetermined. The length of the CDR3 is 14 residues. Trimming pared 6 bases from V and 6 bases from J, leaving 14 bases between. CDR1 is MNHEY and CDR2 is SMNVEV in the germline V gene (reference sequence). This chain's CDR3 is CASSGRGRYEKLFF. CDR3 nucleotides: TGTGCCAGCAGCGGACGAGGGCGATATGAAAAACTGTTTTTT.

This clone was seen more than once but under ten times. The gene calls are TRBV11-2 and TRBJ1-1; 8 bases match TRBD1. The germline CDR1 and CDR2 sequences are SGHAT and FQNNGV. This CDR3 is built from 12 residues. Trimming took 5 bases from V and 8 from J; bases not matched to a gene: 4. CDR3 protein: CASSEGTGEAFF. CDR3 DNA sequence: TGTGCCAGCAGCGAGGGGACAGGAGAAGCTTTCTTT.

This clone has a single count. This chain uses TRBV9 with TRBJ2-3, with D perhaps matching TRBD1 (6 bases). CDR1 and CDR2 (germline): SGDLS, YYNGEE. The ends were cut back, 0 bases at V and 2 bases at J, with 7 bases in the middle. The CDR3 consists of 14 residues. The CDR3 DNA reads TGTGCCAGCAGCGTAGAGGGGGACACAGATACGCAGTATTTT. Encoded protein: CASSVEGDTDTQYF. The complete variable domain, with remaining parts taken from reference TRBV9 and TRBJ2-3, reads DSGVTQTPKHLITATGQRVTLRCSPRSGDLSVYWYQQSLDQGLQFLIQYYNGEERAKGNILERFSAQQFPDLHSELNLSSLELGDSALYFCASSVEGDTDTQYFGPGTRLTVL.

The chain combines TRBV5-5 with TRBJ1-5, with TRBD1 as a possible D gene (6 bases). This CDR3 comprises 17 residues. Between the trimmed V and J ends, which lost 0 bases and 2 bases, there was a span of 15 bases. Looked up from germline, CDR1 is SGHKS and CDR2 is YYEKEE (reference sequence). The CDR3 coding sequence is TGTGCCAGCAGCTTGGGCTCCGGGGGGGGCGGCAATCAGCCCCAGCATTTT. It yields the protein CASSLGSGGGGNQPQHF.

The rearrangement joins TRBV29-1 to TRBJ2-3, with D maybe TRBD2 (7 bases). CDR3 size: 11 residues. The germline gives CDR1 SQVTM, CDR2 ANQGSEA. The V end lost 6 bases, the J end lost 9 bases, and 13 bases lay between the germline ends. CDR3 sequence: CSVRPGGTQYF. The CDR3 coding sequence is TGCAGCGTCCGACCGGGGGGCACGCAGTATTTT.

The V and J genes are TRBV9 and TRBJ1-1; maybe TRBD1 (6 bases). The CDR3 spans 13 residues. CDR1 is SGDLS and CDR2 is YYNGEE in the germline V gene. V was shortened by 0 bases and J by 3 bases, with 6 bases between the two germline ends. The CDR3 sequence: CASSVAGDTEAFF. DNA of the CDR3: TGTGCCAGCAGCGTAGCAGGGGACACTGAAGCTTTCTTT.

The chain employs TRBV4-1 and TRBJ1-1; 7 positions match TRBD1. This CDR3 is 14 amino acids long. V lost 6 bases to trimming and J lost 3 bases; unmatched junction nucleotides: 7. CDR1 and CDR2 (germline): MGHRA, YSYEKL. CDR3 sequence reads: CASRALTGDTEAFF. Written as DNA, the CDR3 is TGCGCCAGCAGAGCATTAACAGGGGACACTGAAGCTTTCTTT.

The chain employs TRBV14 and TRBJ1-1, with TRBD1 matching 7 bases. V dropped 2 bases and J dropped 12; count of bases not matched to a gene: 9. The CDR3 covers 13 residues. In germline, CDR1 is SGHDN, CDR2 FVKESK. CDR3 sequence: CASSQTTGSEPFF. The DNA for the CDR3 is TGTGCCAGCAGCCAAACGACAGGGTCGGAGCCTTTCTTT.

V usage is TRBV7-8 and J usage is TRBJ1-3, with D tentatively TRBD1 (6 bases). The CDR3 is made up of 13 amino acids. Per germline, CDR1 SGHVS and CDR2 FQNEAQ. V lost 10 bases to trimming and J lost 1 base, with 11 bases between them. In nucleotides, the CDR3 is TGTGCCACGGGGGGGCGGTCTGGAAACACCATATATTTT. Protein product: CATGGRSGNTIYF.

The gene calls are TRBV11-2 and TRBJ1-4; 8 bases map to TRBD1. V was pared by 5 bases and J by 7 bases, with 6 bases of the junction left unmatched. Germline V CDR1 and CDR2: SGHAT, FQNNGV. This CDR3 comprises 14 residues. The CDR3 region is CASSVNTGGEKLFF. CDR3 DNA: TGTGCCAGCAGCGTAAATACAGGGGGTGAAAAACTGTTTTTT.

This sequence joins TRBV29-1 and TRBJ2-1; D might be TRBD2 (5 bases). The CDR3 spans 14 residues. The germline V gene has CDR1 SQVTM and CDR2 ANQGSEA. V lost 7 bases to trimming and J lost 3 bases, with 16 bases between them. CDR3: CSAGVGVYYNEQFF. CDR3 nucleotide sequence: TGCAGCGCTGGGGTCGGGGTCTACTACAATGAGCAGTTCTTC.

J is TRBJ1-6 and V is TRBV19; D may be TRBD1 (6 bases). This CDR3 is built from 14 residues. V shed 5 bases and J shed 9 bases, with 14 bases lying between them. The germline gives CDR1 LNHDA, CDR2 SQIVND (reference sequence). The CDR3 DNA sequence: TGTGCCAGTAGTGCAGGACAGAGTTCTTCACCCCTCCACTTT. Translating it yields CASSAGQSSSPLHF. The variable domain in full, with the rest retrieved from reference TRBV19 and TRBJ1-6, is DGGITQSPKYLFRKEGQNVTLSCEQNLNHDAMYWYRQDPGQGLRLIYYSQIVNDFQKGDIAEGYSVSREKKESFPLTVTSAQKNPTAFYLCASSAGQSSSPLHFGNGTRLTVT.

The chain couples TRBV27 to TRBJ2-7; no reliable D call. V was clipped by 4 bases and J by 4 bases, with 11 bases between them. Germline values: CDR1 MNHEY, CDR2 SMNVEV (reference sequence). The CDR3 length is 13 residues. This CDR3 is CASSYLPEYEQYF. CDR3 in DNA: TGTGCCAGCAGTTACCTGCCAGAATACGAGCAGTACTTC.

The chain couples TRBV9 to TRBJ2-3; maybe TRBD1 (7 bases). CDR1 is SGDLS, CDR2 YYNGEE, per germline. The CDR3 consists of 17 residues. The ends were cut back, 1 base at V and 3 bases at J, with 18 bases in the middle. CDR3 loop: CASSVFQAPGGTDTQYF. CDR3 coding DNA: TGTGCCAGCAGCGTATTCCAGGCCCCAGGGGGGACAGATACGCAGTATTTT.

This rearrangement joins TRBV6-5 to TRBJ1-3, with TRBD1 matching 7 bases. Germline CDR1 reads MNHEY; CDR2 reads SVGAGI. This CDR3 spans 15 amino acids. V gave up 7 bases and J gave up 6 bases; unmatched junction bases: 12. CDR3 in amino acids: CASTSRQGGENTIYF. As DNA, the CDR3 is TGTGCCAGCACCTCAAGGCAAGGGGGCGAAAACACCATATATTTT.

The V and J genes are TRBV5-5 and TRBJ1-2, with no clear D. Germline V gene lookup returns CDR1 SGHKS and CDR2 YYEKEE (reference sequence). V was pared by 3 bases and J by 0 bases, with 6 bases between. The CDR3 sequence is 13 residues long. The CDR3 region has the DNA TGTGCCAGCAGCTCCAGTGCTAACTATGGCTACACCTTC. Amino acids: CASSSSANYGYTF.